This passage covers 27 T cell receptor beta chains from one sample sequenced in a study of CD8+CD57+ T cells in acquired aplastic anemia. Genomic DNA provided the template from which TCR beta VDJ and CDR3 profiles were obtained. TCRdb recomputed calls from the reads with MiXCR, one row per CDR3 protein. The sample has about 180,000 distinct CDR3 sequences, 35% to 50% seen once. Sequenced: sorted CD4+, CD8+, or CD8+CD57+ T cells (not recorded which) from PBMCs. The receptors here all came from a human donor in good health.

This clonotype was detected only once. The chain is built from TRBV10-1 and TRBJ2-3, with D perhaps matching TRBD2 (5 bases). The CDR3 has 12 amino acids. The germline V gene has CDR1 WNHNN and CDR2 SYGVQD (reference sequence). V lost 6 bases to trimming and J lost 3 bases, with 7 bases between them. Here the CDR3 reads CASRAGTDTQYF. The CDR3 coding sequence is TGCGCCAGCAGGGCGGGTACAGATACGCAGTATTTT.

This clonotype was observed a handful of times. The CDR3 coding sequence is TGTGCCAGCAGTCAAGTTGGGGGGAATGAGCAGTTCTTC. It is translated as CASSQVGGNEQFF. This chain connects TRBV7-9 to TRBJ2-1; D is perhaps TRBD2 (6 bases). This CDR3 has 13 residues. The germline gives CDR1 SEHNR, CDR2 FQNEAQ (reference sequence). Trimming shortened V by 6 bases and J by 7 bases, and 13 bases separated the two germline ends.

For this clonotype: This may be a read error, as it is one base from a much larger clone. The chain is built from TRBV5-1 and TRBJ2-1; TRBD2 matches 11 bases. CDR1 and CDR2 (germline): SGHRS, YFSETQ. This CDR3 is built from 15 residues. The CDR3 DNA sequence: TGCGCCAGCAGTGTGGTACTAGCGGGAGCGAATGGGCAGTTCTTC. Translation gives CASSVVLAGANGQFF. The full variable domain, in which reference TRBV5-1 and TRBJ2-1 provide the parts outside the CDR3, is KAGVTQTPRYLIKTRGQQVTLSCSPISGHRSVSWYQQTPGQGLQFLFEYFSETQRNKGNFPGRFSGRQFSNSRSEMNVSTLELGDSALYLCASSVVLAGANGQFFGPGTRLTVL.

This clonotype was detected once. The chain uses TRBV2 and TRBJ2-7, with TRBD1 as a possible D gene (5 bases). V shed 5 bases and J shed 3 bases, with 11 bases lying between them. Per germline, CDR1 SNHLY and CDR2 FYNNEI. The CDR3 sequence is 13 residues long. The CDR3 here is CASSPDRGYEQYF. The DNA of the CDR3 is TGTGCCAGCAGTCCCGACAGAGGCTACGAGCAGTACTTC.

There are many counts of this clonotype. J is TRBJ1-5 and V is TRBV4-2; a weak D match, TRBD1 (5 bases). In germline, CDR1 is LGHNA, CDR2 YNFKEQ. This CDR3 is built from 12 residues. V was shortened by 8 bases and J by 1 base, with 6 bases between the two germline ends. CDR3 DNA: TGTGCCAGCGGGGACAGCAATCAGCCCCAGCATTTT. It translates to CASGDSNQPQHF.

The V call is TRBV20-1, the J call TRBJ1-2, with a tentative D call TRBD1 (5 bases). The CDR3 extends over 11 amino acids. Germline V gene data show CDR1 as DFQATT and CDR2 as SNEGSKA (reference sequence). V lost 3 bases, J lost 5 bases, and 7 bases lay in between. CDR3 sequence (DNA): TGCAGTGCTAGGGGGGGGTATGGCTACACCTTC. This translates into CSARGGYGYTF.

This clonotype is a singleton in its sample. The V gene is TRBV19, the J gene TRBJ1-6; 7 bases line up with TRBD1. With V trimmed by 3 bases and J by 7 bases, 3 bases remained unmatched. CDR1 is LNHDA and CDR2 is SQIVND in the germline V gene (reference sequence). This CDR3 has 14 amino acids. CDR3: CASSITGVNSPLHF. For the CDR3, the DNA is TGTGCCAGTAGTATTACAGGGGTAAATTCACCCCTCCACTTT.

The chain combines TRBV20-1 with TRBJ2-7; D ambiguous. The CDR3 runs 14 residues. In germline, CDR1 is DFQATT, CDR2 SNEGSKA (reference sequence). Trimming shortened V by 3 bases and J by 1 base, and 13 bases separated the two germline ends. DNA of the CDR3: TGCAGTGCTAGGCCCGGGTTGGGGTCCTACGAGCAGTACTTC. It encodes CSARPGLGSYEQYF.

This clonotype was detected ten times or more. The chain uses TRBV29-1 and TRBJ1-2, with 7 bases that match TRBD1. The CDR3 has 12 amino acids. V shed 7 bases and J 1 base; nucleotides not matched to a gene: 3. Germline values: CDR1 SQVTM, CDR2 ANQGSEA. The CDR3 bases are TGCAGCGCCGGGGACAGTAACTATGGCTACACCTTC. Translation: CSAGDSNYGYTF.

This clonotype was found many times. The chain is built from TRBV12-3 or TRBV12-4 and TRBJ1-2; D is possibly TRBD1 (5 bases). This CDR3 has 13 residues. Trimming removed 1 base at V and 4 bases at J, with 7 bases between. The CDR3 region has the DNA TGTGCCAGCAGTTTAGGGACACGCTATGGCTACACCTTC. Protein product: CASSLGTRYGYTF.

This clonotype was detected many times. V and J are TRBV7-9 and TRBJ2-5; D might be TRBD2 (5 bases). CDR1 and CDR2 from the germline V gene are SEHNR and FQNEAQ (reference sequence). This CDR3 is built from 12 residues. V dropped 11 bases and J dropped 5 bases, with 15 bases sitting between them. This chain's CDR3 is CAGRRQEETQYF. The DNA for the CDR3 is TGTGCCGGAAGGAGGCAGGAGGAGACCCAGTACTTC.

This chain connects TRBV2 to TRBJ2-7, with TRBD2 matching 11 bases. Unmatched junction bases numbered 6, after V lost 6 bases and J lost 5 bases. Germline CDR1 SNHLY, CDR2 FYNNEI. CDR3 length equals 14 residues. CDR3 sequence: CASRALAGVNEQYF. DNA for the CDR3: TGTGCCAGCAGGGCACTAGCGGGAGTCAACGAGCAGTACTTC.

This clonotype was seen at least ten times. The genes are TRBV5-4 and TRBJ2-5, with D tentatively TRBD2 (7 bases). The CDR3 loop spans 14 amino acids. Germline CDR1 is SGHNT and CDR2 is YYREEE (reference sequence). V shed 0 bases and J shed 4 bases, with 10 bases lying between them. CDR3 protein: CASSLAGGRETQYF. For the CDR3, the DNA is TGTGCCAGCAGCTTGGCCGGGGGGCGAGAGACCCAGTACTTC.

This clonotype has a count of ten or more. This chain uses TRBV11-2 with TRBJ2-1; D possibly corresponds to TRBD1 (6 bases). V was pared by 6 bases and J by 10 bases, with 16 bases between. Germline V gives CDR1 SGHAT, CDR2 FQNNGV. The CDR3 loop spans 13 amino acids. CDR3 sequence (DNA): TGTGCCAGCAGACCCTCGGTAGGGACAGAGCAGTTCTTC. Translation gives CASRPSVGTEQFF. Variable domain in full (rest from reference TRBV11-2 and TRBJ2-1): EAGVAQSPRYKIIEKRQSVAFWCNPISGHATLYWYQQILGQGPKLLIQFQNNGVVDDSQLPKDRFSAERLKGVDSTLKIQPAKLEDSAVYLCASRPSVGTEQFFGPGTRLTVL.

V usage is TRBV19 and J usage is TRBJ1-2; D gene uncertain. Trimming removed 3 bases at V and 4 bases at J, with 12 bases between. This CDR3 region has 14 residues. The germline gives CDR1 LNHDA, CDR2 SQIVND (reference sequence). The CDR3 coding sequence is TGTGCCAGTAGTATGGGAGGGTGGGCCTATGGCTACACCTTC. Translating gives CASSMGGWAYGYTF.

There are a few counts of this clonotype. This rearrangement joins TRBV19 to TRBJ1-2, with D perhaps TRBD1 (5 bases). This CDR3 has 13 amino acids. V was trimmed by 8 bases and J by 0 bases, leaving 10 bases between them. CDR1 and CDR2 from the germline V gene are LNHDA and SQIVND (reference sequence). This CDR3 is CASSWGTNYGYTF. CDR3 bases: TGTGCCAGTTCGTGGGGGACTAACTATGGCTACACCTTC.

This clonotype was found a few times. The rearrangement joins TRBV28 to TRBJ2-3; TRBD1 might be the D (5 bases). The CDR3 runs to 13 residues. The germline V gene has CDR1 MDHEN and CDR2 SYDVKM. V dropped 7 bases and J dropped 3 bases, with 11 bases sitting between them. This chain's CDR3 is CASNKGRTDTQYF. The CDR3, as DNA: TGTGCCAGCAATAAGGGGCGGACAGATACGCAGTATTTT. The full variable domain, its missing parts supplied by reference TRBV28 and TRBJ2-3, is DVKVTQSSRYLVKRTGEKVFLECVQDMDHENMFWYRQDPGLGLRLIYFSYDVKMKEKGDIPEGYSVSREKKERFSLILESASTNQTSMYLCASNKGRTDTQYFGPGTRLTVL.

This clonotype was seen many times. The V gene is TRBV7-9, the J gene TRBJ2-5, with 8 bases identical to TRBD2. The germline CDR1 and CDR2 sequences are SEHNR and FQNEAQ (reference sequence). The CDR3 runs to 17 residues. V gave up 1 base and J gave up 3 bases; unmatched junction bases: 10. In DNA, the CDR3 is TGTGCCAGCAGCTTAGGTGCTGCGACTAGCGCTAAAGAGACCCAGTACTTC. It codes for CASSLGAATSAKETQYF.

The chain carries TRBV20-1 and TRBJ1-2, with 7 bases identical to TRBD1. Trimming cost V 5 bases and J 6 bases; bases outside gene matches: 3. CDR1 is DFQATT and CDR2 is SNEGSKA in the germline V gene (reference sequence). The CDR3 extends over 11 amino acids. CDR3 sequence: CSADRVDGYTF. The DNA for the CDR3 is TGCAGTGCTGACAGGGTGGATGGCTACACCTTC.

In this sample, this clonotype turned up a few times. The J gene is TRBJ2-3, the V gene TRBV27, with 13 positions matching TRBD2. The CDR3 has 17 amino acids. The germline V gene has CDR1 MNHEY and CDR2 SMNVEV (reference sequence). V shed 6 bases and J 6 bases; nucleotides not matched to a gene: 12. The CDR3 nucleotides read TGTGCCAGCAGCCCTAGAGGACTAGCGGGAGTAAGGGATACGCAGTATTTT. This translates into CASSPRGLAGVRDTQYF.

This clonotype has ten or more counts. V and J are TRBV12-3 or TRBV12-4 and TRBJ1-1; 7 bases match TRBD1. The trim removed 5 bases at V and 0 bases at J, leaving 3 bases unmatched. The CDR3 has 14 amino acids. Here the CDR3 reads CASSTGTVNTEAFF. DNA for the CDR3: TGTGCCAGCAGTACTGGGACAGTGAACACTGAAGCTTTCTTT.

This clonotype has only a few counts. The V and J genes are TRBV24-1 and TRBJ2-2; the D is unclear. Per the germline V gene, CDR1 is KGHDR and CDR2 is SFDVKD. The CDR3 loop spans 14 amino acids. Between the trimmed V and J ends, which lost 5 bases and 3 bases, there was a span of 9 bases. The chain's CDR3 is CATSGHVDTGELFF. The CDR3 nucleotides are TGTGCCACCAGTGGTCACGTCGACACCGGGGAGCTGTTTTTT.

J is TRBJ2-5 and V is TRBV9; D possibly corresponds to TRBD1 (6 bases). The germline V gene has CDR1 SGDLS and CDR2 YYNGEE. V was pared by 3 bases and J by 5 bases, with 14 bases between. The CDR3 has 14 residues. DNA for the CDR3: TGTGCCAGCAGCGGAGGGGGTATGGGGGAGACCCAGTACTTC. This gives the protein CASSGGGMGETQYF. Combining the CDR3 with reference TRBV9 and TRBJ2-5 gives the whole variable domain DSGVTQTPKHLITATGQRVTLRCSPRSGDLSVYWYQQSLDQGLQFLIQYYNGEERAKGNILERFSAQQFPDLHSELNLSSLELGDSALYFCASSGGGMGETQYFGPGTRLLVL.

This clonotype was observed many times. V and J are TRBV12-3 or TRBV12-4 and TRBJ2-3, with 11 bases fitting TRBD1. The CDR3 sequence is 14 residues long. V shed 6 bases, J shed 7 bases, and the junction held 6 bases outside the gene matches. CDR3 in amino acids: CASSPGQGGYTQYF. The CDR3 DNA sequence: TGTGCCAGCAGCCCGGGACAGGGGGGATATACGCAGTATTTT.

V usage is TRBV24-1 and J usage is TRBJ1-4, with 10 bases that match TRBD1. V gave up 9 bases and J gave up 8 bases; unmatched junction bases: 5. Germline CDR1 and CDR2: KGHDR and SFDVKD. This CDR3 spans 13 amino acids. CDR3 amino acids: CATPGQGNEKLFF. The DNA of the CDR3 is TGTGCCACCCCGGGACAGGGGAACGAAAAACTGTTTTTT.

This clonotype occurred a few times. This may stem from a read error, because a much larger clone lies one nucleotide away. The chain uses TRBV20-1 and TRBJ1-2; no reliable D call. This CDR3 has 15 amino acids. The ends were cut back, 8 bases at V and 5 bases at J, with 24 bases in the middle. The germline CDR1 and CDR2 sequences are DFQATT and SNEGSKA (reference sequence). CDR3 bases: TGCAGTCCCACCGGTTCTCAGGCGGCCAAATATGGCTACACCTTC. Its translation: CSPTGSQAAKYGYTF.

The CDR3 region is CSVVGGGQPKLFYGYTF. CDR3 sequence (DNA): TGCAGCGTTGTCGGGGGGGGACAACCGAAATTATTCTATGGCTACACCTTC. The genes are TRBV29-1 and TRBJ1-2, with a possible D match to TRBD1 (6 bases). This CDR3 is built from 17 residues. Between the trimmed V and J ends, which lost 4 bases and 4 bases, there was a span of 25 bases. Germline V gene sequence: CDR1 SQVTM, CDR2 ANQGSEA.